A single T cell receptor beta chain is shown here with its context. The antigen is undetermined. These data are taken from a study of monozygotic twins with inflammatory bowel disease. The authors made each sample's cDNA in eight separate reactions. After re-calling the 5' RACE reads, TCRdb lists one entry per CDR3 protein, DNA absent. The listing records 210,000 or so distinct CDR3 sequences. Whole-study findings and limits: Those with IBD had lower TCRbeta diversity (inverse Simpson) than their healthy co-twins did. It was observed that concordant and discordant twins did not differ in repertoire similarity, possibly given limited power.

Whole-blood total RNA was extracted without T cell sorting. This receptor was obtained from a human donor with ulcerative colitis or Crohn's disease, or a healthy co-twin of an affected twin (not recorded which). Sequencing was performed on blood.

The CDR3 sequence: CASSLRGSDQPQHF. The chain uses TRBV12-3 or TRBV12-4 and TRBJ1-5; TCRdb returns TRBD1, unconfirmable since there is no DNA. The CDR3 runs to 14 residues.